The entry that follows covers one TCR beta chain sequence. Its specific antigen is unknown. No qualities accompany the bases; no much larger clone lies one base away. This sample is drawn from a study of blood T cell repertoires in COVID-19 (TCRdb year 2020). In the study overall: Samples covering the acute and convalescent phases of COVID-19 were provided by collaborators in the United States, Italy and Spain. The material from the prospective study consisted of cDNA or gDNA derived from T cells, B-cell-depleted T cells, or PBMCs. The dataset comprised deeply sampled blood TCRbeta repertoires from subjects exposed to, actively infected with, or recovered from COVID-19. The repertoires were made available in a free public database intended to serve as a resource for research on the immune response to SARS-CoV-2. The samples were drawn from the first 160 participants of the ongoing ImmuneRACE study and from roughly 1,300 subjects provided by 6 global collaborators. Sample metadata almost always included a de-identified subject ID, COVID-19 status, age in years and sex. Where HLA class I and class II types were available, the types were taken from metadata supplied by the sample provider, not from assay-based typing. Overall study outcomes, separate from this receptor: The amount of clinical and demographic metadata varied by source and participant and was provided uncurated.

Each collaborating institution followed its own protocols to collect whole blood in K2EDTA tubes. For TCRbeta analysis, collaborators shipped samples in one of three forms: frozen whole blood, isolated PBMCs, or DNA extracted from either of those sample types. The immunoSEQ Assay, a bias-controlled multiplex PCR, was used to amplify TCRbeta CDR3 regions from genomic DNA. Per the authors' processing: Within the assay, amplification of reference gene primers was used to estimate how many nucleated cells each sample contained. To quantify the absolute abundance of each unique TCRbeta CDR3 rearrangement, sequence reads were collapsed and filtered. For each sample, productive Simpson clonality was calculated by taking the square root of Simpson's diversity index across productive rearrangements. TCRdb re-hosts the immuneACCESS table, in-frame sequences only. Its copies lack some clones; in the studies checked, an unresolved V gene accounts for under half of them, and the cause for the rest is not known. That table supplies the V and J calls and clone size; D and trimming were determined from the DNA. A total of fewer than 70,000 clones appear in this sample, 85% of them only once. Clones ranked in the top ten supply 20% to 25% of the sample.

V is pruned by 10 bases and J by 1 base, leaving 10 bases of the junction without a gene match. The germline V gene encodes CDR1 LNHDA and CDR2 SQIVND (reference sequence). The CDR3 measures 14 amino acids from cysteine to phenylalanine. Of all the DNA, just the CDR3 is kept, 42 bases in frame from base 1. This TCR was recovered from a man between 50 and 59 years old with acute or convalescent COVID-19. Recombination linked TRBV19 to TRBJ2-7, with 7 bases aligning to TRBD2. The sample was peripheral blood. The sequenced DNA: TGTGCCACCCAATTCCAGGGAGGGTCCTACGAGCAGTACTTC. It translates as CATQFQGGSYEQYF.